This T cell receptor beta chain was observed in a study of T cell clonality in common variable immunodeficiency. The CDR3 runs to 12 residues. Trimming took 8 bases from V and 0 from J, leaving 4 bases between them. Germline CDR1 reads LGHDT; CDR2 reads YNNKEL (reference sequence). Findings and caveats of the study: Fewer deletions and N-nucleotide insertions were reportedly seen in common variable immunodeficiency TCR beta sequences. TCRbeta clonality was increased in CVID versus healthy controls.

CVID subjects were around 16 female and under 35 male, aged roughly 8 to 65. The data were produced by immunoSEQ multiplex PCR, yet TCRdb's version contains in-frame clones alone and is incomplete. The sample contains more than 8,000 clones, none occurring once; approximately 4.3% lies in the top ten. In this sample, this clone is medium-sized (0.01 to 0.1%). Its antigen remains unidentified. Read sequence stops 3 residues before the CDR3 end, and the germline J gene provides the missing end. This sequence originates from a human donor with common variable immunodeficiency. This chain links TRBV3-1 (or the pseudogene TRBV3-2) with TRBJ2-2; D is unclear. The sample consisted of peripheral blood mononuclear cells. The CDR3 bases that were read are TGTGCCAGCTTAGCGAACACCGGGGAG. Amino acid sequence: CASLANTGE. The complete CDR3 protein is CASLANTGELFF.